These T cell receptor beta chains were read from a single sample in a study of technical replicates of blood from several donors. TCRdb keeps only in-frame clones here, not all; method: immunoSEQ multiplex PCR. The profile shows around 79,000 clones, around 94% of them singletons. Material for sequencing was T cells isolated from PBMCs. These TCRs come from a human donor in good health. CDR3s include the opening cysteine and the closing phenylalanine or tryptophan. A D gene is named only where the DNA matches it firmly. Size values are once, few and many counts, or a class for expanded clones, and some rows have none.

d_gene: NA; v_gene: TRBV6-5; abundance: NA; j_gene: TRBJ1-1; CDR3aa: CASSYSGVFTEAFF; CDR3nt: TGTGCCAGCAGTTATTCCGGGGTATTCACTGAAGCTTTCTTT
d_gene: TRBD2; v_gene: TRBV28; abundance: NA; j_gene: TRBJ2-1; CDR3aa: CASSFFGLEGNEQFF; CDR3nt: TGTGCCAGCAGTTTTTTCGGACTAGAAGGGAATGAGCAGTTCTTC
d_gene: TRBD2; v_gene: TRBV5-1; abundance: NA; j_gene: TRBJ2-7; CDR3aa: CASSNPGTSGTLSGEQYF; CDR3nt: TGCGCCAGCAGCAACCCCGGGACTAGCGGGACCCTATCGGGGGAGCAGTACTTC
d_gene: NA; v_gene: TRBV5-1; abundance: NA; j_gene: TRBJ2-6; CDR3aa: CASSPTASGANVLTF; CDR3nt: TGCGCCAGCAGTCCCACAGCTTCTGGGGCCAACGTCCTGACTTTC
d_gene: NA; v_gene: TRBV7-8; abundance: NA; j_gene: TRBJ1-1; CDR3aa: CASSLDRDTEAFF; CDR3nt: TGTGCCAGCAGCCTGGACAGAGACACTGAAGCTTTCTTT
d_gene: TRBD2; v_gene: TRBV11-2; abundance: NA; j_gene: TRBJ2-7; CDR3aa: CASSANHLTSGGLRYEQYF; CDR3nt: TGTGCCAGCAGCGCCAACCACCTAACTAGCGGGGGCCTTCGCTACGAGCAGTACTTC
d_gene: TRBD2; v_gene: TRBV4-1; abundance: NA; j_gene: TRBJ2-1; CDR3aa: CASSRVGLADNPPNDVEQFF; CDR3nt: TGCGCCAGCAGCCGGGTCGGACTAGCGGACAACCCGCCTAACGATGTTGAGCAGTTCTTC
d_gene: TRBD2; v_gene: TRBV7-2; abundance: medium-sized; j_gene: TRBJ2-5; CDR3aa: CASSRSGGAGKTQYF; CDR3nt: TGTGCCAGCAGTCGGAGCGGGGGGGCCGGGAAGACCCAGTACTTC
d_gene: NA; v_gene: TRBV27; abundance: NA; j_gene: TRBJ2-7; CDR3aa: CASSSSAYEQYF; CDR3nt: TGTGCCAGCAGTTCAAGCGCCTACGAGCAGTACTTC
d_gene: NA; v_gene: TRBV29-1; abundance: NA; j_gene: TRBJ1-1; CDR3aa: CSVDDDTPEAFF; CDR3nt: TGCAGCGTTGACGACGACACGCCTGAAGCTTTCTTT
d_gene: TRBD2; v_gene: TRBV4-1; abundance: NA; j_gene: TRBJ2-2; CDR3aa: CASSLKTSGRAGELFF; CDR3nt: TGCGCCAGCAGCCTGAAAACTAGCGGGAGGGCCGGGGAGCTGTTTTTT
d_gene: TRBD1; v_gene: TRBV5-1; abundance: NA; j_gene: TRBJ2-6; CDR3aa: CASTKPAGQGAAGANVLTF; CDR3nt: TGCGCCAGCACCAAGCCCGCAGGACAGGGGGCAGCAGGGGCCAACGTCCTGACTTTC
d_gene: TRBD1; v_gene: TRBV10-1; abundance: NA; j_gene: TRBJ2-1; CDR3aa: CASSDNGQGADEQFF; CDR3nt: TGCGCCAGCAGTGACAACGGACAGGGGGCCGATGAGCAGTTCTTC
d_gene: NA; v_gene: TRBV4-1; abundance: NA; j_gene: TRBJ2-6; CDR3aa: CASSQEPGHRSSGANVLTF; CDR3nt: TGCGCCAGCAGCCAAGAGCCGGGACATAGATCGTCTGGGGCCAACGTCCTGACTTTC
d_gene: NA; v_gene: TRBV14; abundance: NA; j_gene: TRBJ2-2; CDR3aa: CASSHTDRTGELFF; CDR3nt: TGTGCCAGCAGCCACACTGACAGGACCGGGGAGCTGTTTTTT
d_gene: TRBD1; v_gene: TRBV19; abundance: NA; j_gene: TRBJ1-1; CDR3aa: CASSIGTGMTNTEAFF; CDR3nt: TGTGCCAGTAGTATAGGGACAGGGATGACGAACACTGAAGCTTTCTTT
d_gene: TRBD1; v_gene: TRBV28; abundance: NA; j_gene: TRBJ2-3; CDR3aa: CASSLGLLWDRNTDTQYF; CDR3nt: TGTGCCAGCAGTTTGGGGCTACTCTGGGACAGGAACACAGATACGCAGTATTTT
d_gene: TRBD2; v_gene: TRBV5-4; abundance: NA; j_gene: TRBJ2-3; CDR3aa: CASSFGDPGGDTQYF; CDR3nt: TGTGCCAGCAGCTTCGGGGATCCCGGGGGGGATACGCAGTATTTT
d_gene: NA; v_gene: TRBV27; abundance: NA; j_gene: TRBJ2-1; CDR3aa: CASRNQPGLPSNEQFF; CDR3nt: TGTGCCAGCAGAAATCAACCGGGACTTCCATCCAATGAGCAGTTCTTC
d_gene: TRBD1; v_gene: TRBV27; abundance: NA; j_gene: TRBJ1-2; CDR3aa: CASSSTGGDYGYTF; CDR3nt: TGTGCCAGCAGTTCAACAGGGGGAGACTATGGCTACACCTTC
d_gene: NA; v_gene: TRBV7-3; abundance: NA; j_gene: TRBJ2-2; CDR3aa: CASSSFTGELFF; CDR3nt: TGTGCCAGCAGCTCCTTCACCGGGGAGCTGTTTTTT
d_gene: NA; v_gene: TRBV30; abundance: NA; j_gene: TRBJ1-1; CDR3aa: CAWSVLTPTEAFF; CDR3nt: TGTGCCTGGAGTGTACTTACCCCCACTGAAGCTTTCTTT
d_gene: TRBD1; v_gene: TRBV2; abundance: NA; j_gene: TRBJ2-1; CDR3aa: CASGTGYEQFF; CDR3nt: TGTGCCAGCGGGACAGGGTATGAGCAGTTCTTC
d_gene: NA; v_gene: TRBV5-1; abundance: NA; j_gene: TRBJ2-3; CDR3aa: CASSLAGRGSTDTQYF; CDR3nt: TGCGCCAGCAGCTTGGCCGGCAGGGGCAGCACAGATACGCAGTATTTT
d_gene: TRBD2; v_gene: TRBV5-8; abundance: NA; j_gene: TRBJ2-7; CDR3aa: CASSLSGGTTYEQYF; CDR3nt: TGTGCCAGCAGCTTAAGCGGGGGGACTACCTACGAGCAGTACTTC
d_gene: TRBD2; v_gene: TRBV7-6; abundance: NA; j_gene: TRBJ2-5; CDR3aa: CASSYGTSGQETQYF; CDR3nt: TGTGCCAGCAGCTACGGGACTAGCGGGCAAGAGACCCAGTACTTC
d_gene: NA; v_gene: TRBV9; abundance: NA; j_gene: TRBJ2-3; CDR3aa: CASSVVEADTQYF; CDR3nt: TGTGCCAGCAGCGTAGTTGAGGCAGATACGCAGTATTTT
d_gene: TRBD2; v_gene: TRBV7-9; abundance: NA; j_gene: TRBJ2-7; CDR3aa: CASSPTSGGQEQYF; CDR3nt: TGTGCCAGCAGCCCGACTAGCGGGGGGCAAGAGCAGTACTTC
d_gene: NA; v_gene: TRBV28; abundance: NA; j_gene: TRBJ2-7; CDR3aa: CASNPPYRDSYEQYF; CDR3nt: TGTGCCAGCAATCCCCCCTACAGGGACTCCTACGAGCAGTACTTC
d_gene: NA; v_gene: TRBV27; abundance: NA; j_gene: TRBJ2-2; CDR3aa: CASSLGGRVPGELFF; CDR3nt: TGTGCCAGCAGTTTGGGGGGGCGCGTCCCCGGGGAGCTGTTTTTT
d_gene: TRBD1; v_gene: TRBV30; abundance: NA; j_gene: TRBJ1-2; CDR3aa: CAWTTLRDRGYYGYTF; CDR3nt: TGTGCTTGGACCACCTTGAGGGACAGGGGCTACTATGGCTACACCTTC
d_gene: NA; v_gene: TRBV4-1; abundance: NA; j_gene: TRBJ1-1; CDR3aa: CASSQASIGLANTEAFF; CDR3nt: TGCGCCAGCAGCCAAGCCTCGATAGGACTGGCAAACACTGAAGCTTTCTTT
d_gene: NA; v_gene: TRBV6-5; abundance: NA; j_gene: TRBJ2-5; CDR3aa: CASSYSRRWETQYF; CDR3nt: TGTGCCAGCAGTTACTCGCGGAGGTGGGAGACCCAGTACTTC
d_gene: TRBD2; v_gene: TRBV4-1; abundance: NA; j_gene: TRBJ2-7; CDR3aa: CASSPRTSGGTYEQYF; CDR3nt: TGCGCCAGCAGCCCCAGGACTAGCGGGGGCACCTACGAGCAGTACTTC
d_gene: NA; v_gene: TRBV7-9; abundance: NA; j_gene: TRBJ2-7; CDR3aa: CASSPQAGEIYEQYF; CDR3nt: TGTGCCAGCAGCCCCCAGGCAGGGGAGATCTACGAGCAGTACTTC